This TCR beta chain was obtained from a study of CD8+ T cells in alopecia areata. Overall study: Tofacitinib administration persisted for 6 to 18 months, succeeded by 6 months off drug. Treated patients' severity was scored by percentage of affected scalp area.

Treatment given: oral pan-JAK inhibitor, 5-10 mg twice daily. Investigators isolated RNA and reverse transcribed it into cDNA to act as the sequencing template. Some clones are missing from TCRdb's copy, which holds only in-frame ones; the method was immunoSEQ multiplex PCR. The table lists approximately 180,000 clones, roughly 60% of them singletons. The CDR3 sequence is 14 residues long. V gave up 7 bases and J gave up 5 bases, with 17 bases separating them. Germline values: CDR1 MNHEY, CDR2 SVGAGI. Regarding this clone: Its antigen is not known.

Study conclusions and caveats: Compared with normal scalp, lesional scalp had higher clonality and more expanded CD8+ clones. On tofacitinib, scalp and blood still held many of the expanded lesional clones.

This specimen was CD4+ T cells sorted from blood, taken at week 24, from a patient treated with tofacitinib. This rearrangement joins TRBV6-5 to TRBJ1-1; D ambiguous. This TCR came from a human donor with alopecia areata. In nucleotides, the CDR3 is TGTGCCAGCACCCCCCGGAGGTCTGGGACTGAAGCTTTCTTT. Its translation: CASTPRRSGTEAFF.